This T cell receptor (beta chain) was sequenced during a study of blood T cell repertoires in COVID-19. The germline V gene encodes CDR1 MNHEY and CDR2 SMNVEV (reference sequence). This CDR3 is built from 13 residues. V lost 2 bases to trimming and J lost 4 bases, with 8 bases between them. The method was immunoSEQ multiplex PCR; TCRdb's version includes in-frame clones alone and lacks a portion of them. The table lists roughly 430,000 clones, roughly 90% of them singletons, with roughly 1.9% in the top ten. The sequenced sample was PBMCs or T cells enriched from blood (not recorded which). This chain connects TRBV27 to TRBJ1-1; D is undetermined. The clonotype comes from a middle-aged woman with acute COVID-19. DNA of the CDR3: TGTGCCAGCAGTTTAGGGTCGGGCACTGAAGCTTTCTTT. This translates into CASSLGSGTEAFF.